This passage covers 9 T cell receptor beta chains from one sample sequenced in a study of blood T cell repertoires in COVID-19. Repertoires were generated with immunoSEQ multiplex PCR, while TCRdb's copy carries only in-frame clones and drops some. The sample carries tens of thousands of clones, about 70% recorded once. Sequencing input: peripheral blood. These receptors were obtained from a man in his 70s with active or convalescent COVID-19.

V gene TRBV10-3 combines with J gene TRBJ2-7; 8 positions match TRBD1. V shed 6 bases, J shed 2 bases, and the junction held 3 bases outside the gene matches. Germline-derived CDR1 and CDR2 are ENHRY and SYGVKD. The CDR3 covers 13 residues. The CDR3, as DNA: TGTGCCATCAGAAGACAGGGGACCTACGAGCAGTACTTC. This gives the protein CAIRRQGTYEQYF.

The chain has TRBV4-2 and TRBJ1-3; D is possibly TRBD1 (6 bases). CDR1 is LGHNA, CDR2 YNFKEQ, per germline. The CDR3 runs 18 residues. The V and J ends lost 0 bases and 0 bases respectively, with 15 bases between them. This CDR3 reads CASSQDQEGVRSGNTIYF. The CDR3 DNA reads as TGTGCCAGCAGCCAAGATCAAGAGGGGGTGCGCTCTGGAAACACCATATATTTT.

The chain carries TRBV18 and TRBJ1-4, with D perhaps TRBD1 (6 bases). Germline-derived CDR1 and CDR2 are KGHSH and LQKENI. The CDR3 runs 13 residues. V was trimmed by 6 bases and J by 8 bases, leaving 13 bases between them. The CDR3, as DNA: TGTGCCAGCTCCTACAGGGTGGAGGAAAAACTGTTTTTT. Its protein product is CASSYRVEEKLFF.

The V and J genes are TRBV9 and TRBJ2-7; the match to TRBD1 covers 8 bases. Germline CDR1 is SGDLS and CDR2 is YYNGEE. With V trimmed by 4 bases and J by 4 bases, 7 bases remained unmatched. This CDR3 is built from 14 residues. The CDR3 sequence is CASSYQDREYEQYF. The CDR3 bases are TGTGCCAGCAGCTACCAGGACAGGGAGTACGAGCAGTACTTC.

The chain recombines TRBV10-3 with TRBJ2-3; perhaps TRBD1 as D (6 bases). CDR1 is ENHRY and CDR2 is SYGVKD in the germline V gene. The CDR3 is 12 residues long. V lost 6 bases, J lost 5 bases, and 9 bases lay in between. Here the CDR3 reads CAIREGGDTQYF. DNA of the CDR3: TGTGCCATCAGGGAAGGGGGAGATACGCAGTATTTT.

V gene TRBV5-1 combines with J gene TRBJ2-4; 11 bases are shared with TRBD1. The trim removed 1 base at V and 5 bases at J, leaving 23 bases unmatched. Germline values: CDR1 SGHRS, CDR2 YFSETQ. The CDR3 spans 22 residues. The chain's CDR3 is CASSLIPPPVDRGHEPENIQYF. DNA for the CDR3: TGCGCCAGCAGCTTGATTCCCCCGCCCGTGGACAGGGGGCACGAACCTGAAAACATTCAGTACTTC.

V usage is TRBV30 and J usage is TRBJ1-2, with D perhaps TRBD1 (5 bases). V shed 5 bases and J shed 7 bases, with 17 bases lying between them. The CDR3 covers 13 residues. Germline V gene data show CDR1 as GTSNPN and CDR2 as SVGIG (reference sequence). CDR3 in DNA: TGTGCCTGGGAAAGGGGTCTTAGTAGTGGCTACACCTTC. It encodes CAWERGLSSGYTF.

The genes are TRBV2 and TRBJ1-3; a possible D gene is TRBD1 (5 bases). Trimming took off 7 bases at V and 7 bases at J, with 17 bases between the two ends. CDR1 SNHLY and CDR2 FYNNEI come from the germline V gene. CDR3 length: 14 amino acids. The CDR3 DNA follows: TGTGCCAGCAACCAGGGAACCTTTGTGAACACCATATATTTT. This codes for CASNQGTFVNTIYF. The full variable domain, completed using reference TRBV2 and TRBJ1-3, is EPEVTQTPSHQVTQMGQEVILRCVPISNHLYFYWYRQILGQKVEFLVSFYNNEISEKSEIFDDQFSVERPDGSNFTLKIRSTKLEDSAMYFCASNQGTFVNTIYFGEGSWLTVV.

The rearrangement uses TRBV5-1 and TRBJ2-1, with TRBD2 identical over 10 bases. CDR1 and CDR2 from the germline V gene are SGHRS and YFSETQ. V shed 2 bases, J shed 7 bases, and the junction held 9 bases outside the gene matches. The CDR3 sequence is 16 residues long. The CDR3 protein is CASSFTAGGPGNEQFF. DNA of the CDR3: TGCGCCAGCAGCTTTACAGCGGGGGGGCCTGGTAATGAGCAGTTCTTC.